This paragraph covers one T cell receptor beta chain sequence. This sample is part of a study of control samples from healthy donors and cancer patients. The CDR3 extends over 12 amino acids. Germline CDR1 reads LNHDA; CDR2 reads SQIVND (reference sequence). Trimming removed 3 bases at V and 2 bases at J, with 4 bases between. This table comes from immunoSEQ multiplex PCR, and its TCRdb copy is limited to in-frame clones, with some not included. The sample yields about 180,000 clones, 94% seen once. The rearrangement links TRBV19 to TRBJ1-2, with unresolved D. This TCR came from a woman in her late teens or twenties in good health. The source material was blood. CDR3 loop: CASSIRNYGYTF. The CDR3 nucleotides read TGTGCCAGTAGTATTAGGAACTATGGCTACACCTTC.